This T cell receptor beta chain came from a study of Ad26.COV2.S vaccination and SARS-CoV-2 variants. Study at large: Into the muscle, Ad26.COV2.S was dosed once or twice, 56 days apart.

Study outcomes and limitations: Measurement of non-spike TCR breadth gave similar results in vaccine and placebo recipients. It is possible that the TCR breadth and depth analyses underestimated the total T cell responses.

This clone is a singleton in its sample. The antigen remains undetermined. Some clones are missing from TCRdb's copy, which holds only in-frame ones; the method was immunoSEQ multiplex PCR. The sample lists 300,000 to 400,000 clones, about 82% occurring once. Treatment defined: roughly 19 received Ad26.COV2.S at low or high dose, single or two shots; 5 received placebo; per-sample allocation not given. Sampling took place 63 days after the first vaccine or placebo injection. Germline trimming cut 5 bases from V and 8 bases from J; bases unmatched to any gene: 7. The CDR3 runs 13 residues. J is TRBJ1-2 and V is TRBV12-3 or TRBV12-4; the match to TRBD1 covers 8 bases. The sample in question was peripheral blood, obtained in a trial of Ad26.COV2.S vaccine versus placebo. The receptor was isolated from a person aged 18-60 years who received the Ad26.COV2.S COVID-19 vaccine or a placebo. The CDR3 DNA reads TGTGCCAGCAGTCCCGGACAGGGTAGGGGCTACACCTTC. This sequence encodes CASSPGQGRGYTF.